This T cell receptor (beta chain) came from a study of T cells after yellow fever vaccination. Study-wide results and limits: Of the clonotypes, a small share occurred in both CD4 and CD8 compartments. The booster saw the reappearance of most primary-vaccination clones (roughly 96% CD4, 88% CD8).

This CDR3 has 15 amino acids. Germline CDR1 and CDR2: SGHVS and FQNEAQ. The V and J ends lost 5 bases and 4 bases respectively, with 15 bases between them. TCR cDNA was made by 5'RACE template switching, adding a universal primer site and UMIs. TCRdb itself ran the 5' RACE reads through MiXCR, one entry per CDR3 protein. The data show 130,000 or so distinct CDR3 sequences, over 12% seen once. This clonotype turned up a few times. Its antigen is unknown. The clonotype comes from a man aged 18 to 30 who received the YFV17D yellow fever vaccine. The sequences come from CD8+ T cells sorted from PBMCs, collected 5 days after the yellow fever booster vaccination. V is TRBV7-8 and J is TRBJ1-5; tentatively, D is TRBD1 (6 bases). CDR3 region: CASSISGTLNQPQHF. Written as DNA, the CDR3 is TGTGCCAGCAGCATATCCGGGACACTGAATCAGCCCCAGCATTTT.